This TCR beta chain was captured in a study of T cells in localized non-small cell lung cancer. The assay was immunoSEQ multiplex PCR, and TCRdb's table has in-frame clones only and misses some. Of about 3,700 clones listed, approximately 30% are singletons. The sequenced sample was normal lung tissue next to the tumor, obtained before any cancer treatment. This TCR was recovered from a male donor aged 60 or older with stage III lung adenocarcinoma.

This CDR3 reads CATSRDLGGANVLTF. CDR3 DNA sequence: TGTGCCACCAGCAGAGATCTGGGGGGGGCCAACGTCCTGACTTTC. This chain joins TRBV15 and TRBJ2-6; D is unclear. The CDR3 is 15 amino acids. Trimming left V 0 bases short and J 4 bases short, with 7 bases between. Per germline, CDR1 LNHNV and CDR2 YYDKDF (reference sequence).